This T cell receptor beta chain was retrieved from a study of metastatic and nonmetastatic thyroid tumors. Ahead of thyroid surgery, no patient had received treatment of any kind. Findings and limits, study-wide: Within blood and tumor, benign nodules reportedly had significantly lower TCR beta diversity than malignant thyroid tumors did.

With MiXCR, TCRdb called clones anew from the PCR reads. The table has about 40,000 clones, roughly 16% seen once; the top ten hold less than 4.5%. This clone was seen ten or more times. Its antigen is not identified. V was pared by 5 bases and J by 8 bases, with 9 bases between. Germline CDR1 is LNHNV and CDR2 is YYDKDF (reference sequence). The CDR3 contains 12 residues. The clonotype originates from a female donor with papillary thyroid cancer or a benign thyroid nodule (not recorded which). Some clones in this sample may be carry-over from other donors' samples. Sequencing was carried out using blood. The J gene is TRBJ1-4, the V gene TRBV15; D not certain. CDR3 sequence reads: CATSPEGEKLFF. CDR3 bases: TGTGCCACCAGCCCCGAAGGAGAAAAACTGTTTTTT. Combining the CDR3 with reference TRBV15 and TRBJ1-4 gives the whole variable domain DAMVIQNPRYQVTQFGKPVTLSCSQTLNHNVMYWYQQKSSQAPKLLFHYYDKDFNNEADTPDNFQSRRPNTSFCFLDIRSPGLGDTAMYLCATSPEGEKLFFGSGTQLSVL.